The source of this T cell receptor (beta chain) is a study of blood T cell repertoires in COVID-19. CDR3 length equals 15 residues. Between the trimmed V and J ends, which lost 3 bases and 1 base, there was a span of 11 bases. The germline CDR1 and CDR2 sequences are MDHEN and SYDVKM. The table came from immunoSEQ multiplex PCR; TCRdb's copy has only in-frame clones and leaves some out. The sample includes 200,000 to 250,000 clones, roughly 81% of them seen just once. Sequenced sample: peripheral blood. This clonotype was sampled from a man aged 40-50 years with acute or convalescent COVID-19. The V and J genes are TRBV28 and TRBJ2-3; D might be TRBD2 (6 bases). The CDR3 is CASSFPGGGTDTQYF. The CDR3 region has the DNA TGTGCCAGCAGTTTCCCCGGGGGTGGCACAGATACGCAGTATTTT.